These 25 T cell receptor beta chains share one sample of origin, sequenced in a study of early T cells in non-severe SARS-CoV-2 infection. MiXCR, applied by TCRdb to the 5' RACE reads, yields one record per CDR3 protein. Among tens of thousands of distinct CDR3 sequences listed, over 7% were seen once. Material: whole blood. The receptors derive from an adult who was a healthcare worker with PCR-confirmed SARS-CoV-2 infection or an uninfected control (not recorded which).

This clonotype was observed many times. This rearrangement joins TRBV3-1 to TRBJ1-5; D is uncertain. Looked up from germline, CDR1 is LGHDT and CDR2 is YNNKEL (reference sequence). The CDR3 has 12 residues. The ends were cut back, 3 bases at V and 8 bases at J, with 8 bases in the middle. CDR3 loop: CASSQAEEPQHF. The CDR3 DNA reads as TGTGCCAGCAGCCAGGCGGAGGAGCCCCAGCATTTT.

This clonotype was counted a few times. The CDR3 coding sequence is TGTGCCAGCAGTTTAACGGGGGCGGGCACAGATACGCAGTATTTT. Its translation: CASSLTGAGTDTQYF. The chain has TRBV27 and TRBJ2-3; D may correspond to TRBD1 or TRBD2 (6 bases each). The CDR3 is 15 residues long. Germline V gives CDR1 MNHEY, CDR2 SMNVEV (reference sequence). V dropped 2 bases and J dropped 1 base, with 10 bases sitting between them.

This clonotype appeared a few times. The chain couples TRBV7-2 to TRBJ1-5; unclear D gene. Germline V gene lookup returns CDR1 SGHTA and CDR2 FQGNSA. V was clipped by 5 bases and J by 4 bases, with 12 bases between them. CDR3 size: 14 residues. In nucleotides, the CDR3 is TGTGCCAGCAGCCCACGGGCCCCAAATCAGCCCCAGCATTTT. The encoded protein is CASSPRAPNQPQHF. Using reference TRBV7-2 and TRBJ1-5 for the parts outside the CDR3, the full variable domain is GAGVSQSPSNKVTEKGKDVELRCDPISGHTALYWYRQSLGQGLEFLIYFQGNSAPDKSGLPSDRFSAERTGGSVSTLTIQRTQQEDSAVYLCASSPRAPNQPQHFGDGTRLSIL.

This sequence joins TRBV19 and TRBJ2-4; 7 nucleotides agree with TRBD2. The CDR3 covers 13 residues. V lost 1 base to trimming and J lost 11 bases; unmatched junction nucleotides: 5. In germline, CDR1 is LNHDA, CDR2 SQIVND (reference sequence). CDR3 amino acids: CASSIGGGGVQYF. The CDR3 DNA sequence: TGTGCCAGTAGTATAGGCGGGGGAGGAGTTCAGTACTTC.

In its sample, this clonotype was seen many times. V is TRBV5-8 and J is TRBJ1-1; the D gene is possibly TRBD1 (5 bases). V shed 6 bases and J shed 3 bases, with 21 bases lying between them. Germline V gene data show CDR1 as SGHTS and CDR2 as YDEGEE. The CDR3 is 16 residues long. CDR3: CASISQEGLRDTEAFF. The CDR3 DNA reads as TGTGCCAGCATCAGCCAGGAGGGACTTAGGGACACTGAAGCTTTCTTT.

This clonotype was recorded many times. The chain employs TRBV2 and TRBJ2-1, with TRBD2 matching 7 bases. Unmatched junction bases numbered 5, after V lost 5 bases and J lost 7 bases. CDR3 length equals 13 residues. Germline assignment: CDR1 SNHLY and CDR2 FYNNEI. Here the CDR3 reads CASSMGLLNEQFF. The CDR3 DNA reads as TGTGCCAGCAGTATGGGACTACTTAATGAGCAGTTCTTC.

This clonotype was found many times. The rearrangement links TRBV14 to TRBJ2-7; 8 bases agree with TRBD1. Germline CDR1 and CDR2: SGHDN and FVKESK. The CDR3 runs to 16 residues. The V gene end was trimmed by 2 bases and the J gene end by 4 bases; junction bases not matched to a gene: 10. CDR3 loop: CASSQLQTGESYEQYF. DNA for the CDR3: TGTGCCAGCAGCCAACTACAGACAGGGGAATCTTACGAGCAGTACTTC.

The chain carries TRBV18 and TRBJ1-1; D may be TRBD1 (5 bases). The CDR3 loop spans 14 amino acids. Germline CDR1 reads KGHSH; CDR2 reads LQKENI. The V and J ends lost 3 bases and 7 bases respectively, with 15 bases between them. The CDR3 region has the DNA TGTGCCAGCTCACCCCAGCCGACCAGGGTTGAAGCTTTCTTT. It encodes CASSPQPTRVEAFF. Supplemented by reference TRBV18 and TRBJ1-1, the full variable domain reads NAGVMQNPRHLVRRRGQEARLRCSPMKGHSHVYWYRQLPEEGLKFMVYLQKENIIDESGMPKERFSAEFPKEGPSILRIQQVVRGDSAAYFCASSPQPTRVEAFFGQGTRLTVV.

This clonotype came up many times. J is TRBJ1-3 and V is TRBV9; no firm D call. Looked up from germline, CDR1 is SGDLS and CDR2 is YYNGEE. The CDR3 consists of 15 residues. Trimming took 0 bases from V and 2 from J, leaving 9 bases between them. For the CDR3, the DNA is TGTGCCAGCAGCGTAGGTTCGACTGCTGGAAACACCATATATTTT. Its translation is CASSVGSTAGNTIYF.

This sequence joins TRBV6-6 and TRBJ2-7; D not resolved. Trimming removed 6 bases at V and 3 bases at J, with 15 bases between. Germline V gives CDR1 MNHNY, CDR2 SVGAGI (reference sequence). The CDR3 is 14 residues long. The CDR3 sequence is CASSSHLSDYEQYF. CDR3 DNA: TGTGCCAGCAGCTCCCACCTTTCTGACTACGAGCAGTACTTC.

In DNA form, the CDR3 reads TGTGCCAGCAGCCCCCGAGGGGCGGGGGCTCAGGGTACGCAGTATTTT. Its protein product is CASSPRGAGAQGTQYF. V gene TRBV11-2 combines with J gene TRBJ2-3, with D possibly TRBD2 on 7 matching bases. V was pared by 5 bases and J by 8 bases, with 23 bases between. CDR3 size: 16 residues. Germline loops: CDR1 SGHAT, CDR2 FQNNGV.

Turning to this clonotype: A much larger clonotype is one base distant, so this may be a read error. This chain links TRBV5-6 with TRBJ2-5; D remains unclear. Germline CDR1 is SGHDT and CDR2 is YYEEEE. The CDR3 loop spans 11 amino acids. V was trimmed by 5 bases and J by 2 bases, leaving 4 bases between them. The CDR3 DNA follows: TGTGCCAGCAGGTCTCAAGAGACCCAGTACTTC. This gives the protein CASRSQETQYF.

The table lists this clonotype with many counts. The chain recombines TRBV19 with TRBJ1-2, with a possible D match to TRBD1 (6 bases). Germline lookup yields CDR1 LNHDA and CDR2 SQIVND (reference sequence). There are 15 residues in the CDR3. V shed 4 bases and J shed 8 bases, with 20 bases lying between them. The CDR3 nucleotides are TGTGCCAGTAGTAGACCGGGACACCTCATTGGAGGCTACACCTTC. Protein product: CASSRPGHLIGGYTF.

V gene TRBV13 combines with J gene TRBJ2-7, with no clear D. V lost 3 bases and J 3 bases, leaving 9 bases between the germline ends. CDR1 and CDR2 from the germline V gene are PRHDT and FYEKMQ (reference sequence). This CDR3 comprises 13 residues. CDR3 in DNA: TGTGCCAGCAGCTTCGACGGAAACTACGAGCAGTACTTC. This encodes CASSFDGNYEQYF.

This clonotype was seen a few times. The rearrangement joins TRBV20-1 to TRBJ2-7, with 9 bases that match TRBD1. CDR3 length equals 14 residues. CDR1 DFQATT and CDR2 SNEGSKA come from the germline V gene (reference sequence). V was pared by 4 bases and J by 2 bases, with 6 bases of the junction left unmatched. The CDR3 bases are TGCAGTGCTAAAGGGACAGGGTCCCCCTACGAGCAGTACTTC. Translation gives CSAKGTGSPYEQYF.

The rearrangement uses TRBV20-1 and TRBJ2-3, with D maybe TRBD1 (6 bases). V lost 6 bases and J lost 2, with 18 bases in between. Germline V gives CDR1 DFQATT, CDR2 SNEGSKA (reference sequence). This CDR3 comprises 15 residues. In DNA form, the CDR3 reads TGCAGTGCACTTCATTTTAGGGGGAACACAGATACGCAGTATTTT. This gives the protein CSALHFRGNTDTQYF.

The CDR3 region is CASSISGTNYGYTF. CDR3 nucleotide sequence: TGTGCCAGTAGTATTTCAGGGACTAACTATGGCTACACCTTC. This chain uses TRBV19 with TRBJ1-2, with D possibly matching TRBD1 (5 bases). V was pared by 3 bases and J by 0 bases, with 8 bases between. CDR3 length: 14 amino acids. CDR1 is LNHDA, CDR2 SQIVND, per germline (reference sequence).

This clonotype was found a few times. The chain uses TRBV7-6 and TRBJ1-1; tentatively, D is TRBD1 (5 bases). This CDR3 spans 11 amino acids. V lost 5 bases and J lost 8, with 9 bases in between. Germline CDR1 is SGHVS and CDR2 is FNYEAQ. CDR3: CASSPQVEAFF. CDR3 sequence (DNA): TGTGCCAGCAGCCCACAGGTCGAAGCTTTCTTT.

This clonotype was counted between two and nine times. J is TRBJ1-6 and V is TRBV4-1, with D tentatively TRBD1 (5 bases). V dropped 1 base and J dropped 8 bases, with 15 bases sitting between them. Germline CDR1 MGHRA, CDR2 YSYEKL. CDR3 length equals 16 residues. CDR3 sequence reads: CASSQGWGDYDSPLHF. Here the CDR3 DNA reads TGCGCCAGCAGCCAAGGATGGGGGGACTACGATTCACCCCTCCACTTT.

This clonotype was recorded at least ten times. The V gene is TRBV30, the J gene TRBJ2-5; a weak D match, TRBD2 (5 bases). V was trimmed by 5 bases and J by 2 bases, leaving 6 bases between them. This CDR3 comprises 11 residues. Germline CDR1 reads GTSNPN; CDR2 reads SVGIG (reference sequence). The CDR3 region is CAWGLQETQYF. The CDR3 DNA reads TGTGCCTGGGGACTGCAAGAGACCCAGTACTTC. Complete variable domain (other parts from reference TRBV30 and TRBJ2-5): SQTIHQWPATLVQPVGSPLSLECTVEGTSNPNLYWYRQAAGRGLQLLFYSVGIGQISSEVPQNLSASRPQDRQFILSSKKLLLSDSGFYLCAWGLQETQYFGPGTRLLVL.

Ten or more counts support this clonotype. The J gene is TRBJ1-1, the V gene TRBV7-8; 7 nucleotides line up with TRBD1. The CDR3 totals 17 residues. V lost 0 bases to trimming and J lost 5 bases; unmatched junction nucleotides: 12. Per the germline V gene, CDR1 is SGHVS and CDR2 is FQNEAQ. CDR3 sequence reads: CASSLAHPHRGGTEAFF. Here the CDR3 DNA reads TGTGCCAGCAGCTTAGCTCATCCACACAGGGGTGGTACTGAAGCTTTCTTT.

V gene TRBV13 combines with J gene TRBJ2-7; D gene ambiguous. CDR3 size: 14 residues. The V end lost 0 bases, the J end lost 2 bases, and 8 bases lay between the germline ends. Germline CDR1 PRHDT, CDR2 FYEKMQ (reference sequence). CDR3 loop: CASSLGQKPYEQYF. In nucleotides, the CDR3 is TGTGCCAGCAGCTTAGGCCAGAAGCCCTACGAGCAGTACTTC.

On this clonotype: The junction differs from germline at one of its ends, possibly a read error. This chain uses TRBV12-3 or TRBV12-4 with TRBJ1-6; D not resolved. This CDR3 is built from 14 residues. In DNA form, the CDR3 reads TGTGCCAGCAGTTTCGTGGGGAATAATTCACCCCTCCATTTT. Protein sequence: CASSFVGNNSPLHF.

This clonotype was detected a few times. This chain uses TRBV11-2 with TRBJ1-1; tentatively, D is TRBD1 (5 bases). CDR1 SGHAT and CDR2 FQNNGV come from the germline V gene. The CDR3 extends over 15 amino acids. V was cut by 5 bases and J by 0 bases, with 13 bases left in between. The CDR3 sequence: CASSPRGGMNTEAFF. CDR3 coding DNA: TGTGCCAGCAGCCCGCGGGGGGGTATGAACACTGAAGCTTTCTTT.

There are many counts of this clonotype. The V and J genes are TRBV30 and TRBJ2-1; D gene uncertain. Germline V gene sequence: CDR1 GTSNPN, CDR2 SVGIG (reference sequence). V gave up 3 bases and J gave up 0 bases, with 15 bases separating them. This CDR3 region has 16 residues. This CDR3 is CAWSGHSESSYNEQFF. CDR3 DNA sequence: TGTGCCTGGAGCGGGCACAGCGAAAGCTCCTACAATGAGCAGTTCTTC.